The entry below gives a single TCR beta chain sequence along with its context. Its target is not known. These donors counted as nominally healthy when sampled, but unrecorded immune exposures were likely. The PCR had 60 Vbeta and 13 Jbeta primers. How the authors handled the data: Some 80 million unique TCR beta chains, roughly 12 million shared, were counted in a later analysis. Assay: immunoSEQ multiplex PCR; the TCRdb copy retains only in-frame clones and omits some. From that table come the V and J calls and clone size; the DNA was used to work out D and trimming. This listing includes about 39,000 clones. CDR1 and CDR2 (germline): SGDLS, YYNGEE. There are 13 residues in the CDR3. This sample was included in a study of cytomegalovirus exposure and HLA in healthy donors. Study-wide results and caveats: There were 150 to 200 TCR beta chains listed as cytomegalovirus-associated. Trimming of TCR beta V- and J-genes showed a link, identified in a later analysis, to a missense DCLRE1C variant.

This TCR was recovered from a male donor in good health and CMV-seronegative. The material sequenced was PBMCs. The chain employs TRBV9 and TRBJ2-5; D might be TRBD1 (5 bases). The DNA matches TRBJ2-7 better at its end, which makes the J call doubtful. The CDR3 protein is CASSVGHSYEQYF. The CDR3 coding sequence is TGTGCCAGCAGCGTTGGACATTCATACGAGCAGTACTTC.